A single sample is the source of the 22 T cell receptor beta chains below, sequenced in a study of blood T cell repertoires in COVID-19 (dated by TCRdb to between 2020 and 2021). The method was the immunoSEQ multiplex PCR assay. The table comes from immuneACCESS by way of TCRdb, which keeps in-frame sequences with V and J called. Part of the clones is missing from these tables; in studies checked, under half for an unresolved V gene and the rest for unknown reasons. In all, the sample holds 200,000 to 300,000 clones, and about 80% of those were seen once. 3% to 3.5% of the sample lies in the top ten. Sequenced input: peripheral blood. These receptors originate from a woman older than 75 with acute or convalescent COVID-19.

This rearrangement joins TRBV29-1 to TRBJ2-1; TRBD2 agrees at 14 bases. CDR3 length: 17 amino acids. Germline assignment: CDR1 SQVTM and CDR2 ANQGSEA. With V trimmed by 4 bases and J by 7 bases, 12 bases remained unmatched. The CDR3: CSVAGLAGGGGTNEQFF. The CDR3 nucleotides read TGCAGCGTTGCCGGACTAGCGGGAGGAGGAGGGACAAATGAGCAGTTCTTC.

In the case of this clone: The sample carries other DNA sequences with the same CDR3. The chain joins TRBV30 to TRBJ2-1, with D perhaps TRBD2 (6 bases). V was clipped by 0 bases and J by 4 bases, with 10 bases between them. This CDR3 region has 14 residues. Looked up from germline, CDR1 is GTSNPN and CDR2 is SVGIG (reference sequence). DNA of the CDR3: TGTGCCTGGAGTGTAGGCGGGACTTACAATGAGCAGTTCTTC. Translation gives CAWSVGGTYNEQFF.

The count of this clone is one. The CDR3 nucleotides are TGTGCCAGCAGGCTACGGGGGACCCAGGCTGAAGCTTTCTTT. It is translated as CASRLRGTQAEAFF. This sequence joins TRBV2 and TRBJ1-1; D is possibly TRBD1 (5 bases). V gave up 6 bases and J gave up 6 bases, with 17 bases separating them. The germline V gene has CDR1 SNHLY and CDR2 FYNNEI. This CDR3 has 14 amino acids.

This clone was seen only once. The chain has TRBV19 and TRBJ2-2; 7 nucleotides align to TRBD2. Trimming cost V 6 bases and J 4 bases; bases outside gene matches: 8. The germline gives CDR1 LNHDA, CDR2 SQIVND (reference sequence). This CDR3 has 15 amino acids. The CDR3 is CASSLWGGSTGELFF. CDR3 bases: TGTGCCAGTAGCCTCTGGGGCGGGAGCACCGGGGAGCTGTTTTTT.

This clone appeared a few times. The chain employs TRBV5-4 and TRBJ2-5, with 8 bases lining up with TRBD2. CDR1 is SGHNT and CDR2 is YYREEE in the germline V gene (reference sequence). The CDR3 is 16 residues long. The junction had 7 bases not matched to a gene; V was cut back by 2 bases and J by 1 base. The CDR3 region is CASSFLSSGSQETQYF. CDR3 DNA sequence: TGTGCCAGCAGCTTTTTGTCTAGCGGGTCCCAAGAGACCCAGTACTTC.

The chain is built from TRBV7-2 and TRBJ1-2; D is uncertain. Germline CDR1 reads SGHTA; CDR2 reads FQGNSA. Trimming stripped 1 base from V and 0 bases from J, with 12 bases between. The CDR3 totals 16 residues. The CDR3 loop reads CASSLGQVPANYGYTF. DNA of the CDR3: TGTGCCAGCAGCTTAGGCCAGGTCCCGGCTAACTATGGCTACACCTTC.

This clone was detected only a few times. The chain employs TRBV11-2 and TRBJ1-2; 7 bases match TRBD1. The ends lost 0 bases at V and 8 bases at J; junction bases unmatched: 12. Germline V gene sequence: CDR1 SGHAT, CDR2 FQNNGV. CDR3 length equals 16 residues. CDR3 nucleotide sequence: TGTGCCAGCAGCTTAGATCAGGTGACAGGGTGGATGGGCTACACCTTC. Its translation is CASSLDQVTGWMGYTF.

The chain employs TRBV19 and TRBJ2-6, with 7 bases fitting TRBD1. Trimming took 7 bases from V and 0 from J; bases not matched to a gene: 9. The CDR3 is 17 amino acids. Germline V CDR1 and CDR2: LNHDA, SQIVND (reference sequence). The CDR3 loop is CASTKTGSRSGANVLTF. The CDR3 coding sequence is TGTGCCAGTACCAAGACAGGGAGTCGCTCTGGGGCCAACGTCCTGACTTTC.

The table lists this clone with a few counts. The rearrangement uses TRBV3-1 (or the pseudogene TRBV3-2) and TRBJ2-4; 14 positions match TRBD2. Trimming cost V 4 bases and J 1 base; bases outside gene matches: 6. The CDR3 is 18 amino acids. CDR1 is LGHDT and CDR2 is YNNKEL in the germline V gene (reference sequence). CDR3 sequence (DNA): TGTGCCAGCAGCCTTGGGACTAGCGGGAGACGGGCCAAAAACATTCAGTACTTC. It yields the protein CASSLGTSGRRAKNIQYF.

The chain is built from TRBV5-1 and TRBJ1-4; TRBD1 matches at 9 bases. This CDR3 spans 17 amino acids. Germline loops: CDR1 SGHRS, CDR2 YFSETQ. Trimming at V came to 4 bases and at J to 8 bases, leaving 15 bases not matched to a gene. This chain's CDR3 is CASSPHPGTGRREKLFF. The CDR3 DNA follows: TGCGCCAGCAGCCCCCACCCCGGGACAGGGAGGAGAGAAAAACTGTTTTTT.

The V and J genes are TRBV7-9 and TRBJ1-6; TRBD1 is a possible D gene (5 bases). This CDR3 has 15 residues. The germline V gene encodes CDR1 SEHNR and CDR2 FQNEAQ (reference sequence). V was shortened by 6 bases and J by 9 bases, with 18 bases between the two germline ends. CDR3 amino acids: CASSILSGATSPLHF. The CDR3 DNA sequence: TGTGCCAGCAGTATTCTTTCTGGGGCGACTTCACCCCTCCACTTT.

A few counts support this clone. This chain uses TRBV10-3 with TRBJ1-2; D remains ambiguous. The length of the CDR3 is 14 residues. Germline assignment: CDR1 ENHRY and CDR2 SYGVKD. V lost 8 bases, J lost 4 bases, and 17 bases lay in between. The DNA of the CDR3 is TGTGCCATCGGCGGAGGGTTGAGTGGCTATGGCTACACCTTC. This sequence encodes CAIGGGLSGYGYTF.

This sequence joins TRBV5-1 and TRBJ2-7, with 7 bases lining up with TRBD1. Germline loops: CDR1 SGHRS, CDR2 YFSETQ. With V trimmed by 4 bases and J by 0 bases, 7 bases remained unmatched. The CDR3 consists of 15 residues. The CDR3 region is CASSPQQGTSYEQYF. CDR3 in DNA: TGCGCCAGCAGCCCCCAACAGGGGACCTCCTACGAGCAGTACTTC. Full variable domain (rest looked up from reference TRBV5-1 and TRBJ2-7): KAGVTQTPRYLIKTRGQQVTLSCSPISGHRSVSWYQQTPGQGLQFLFEYFSETQRNKGNFPGRFSGRQFSNSRSEMNVSTLELGDSALYLCASSPQQGTSYEQYFGPGTRLTVT.

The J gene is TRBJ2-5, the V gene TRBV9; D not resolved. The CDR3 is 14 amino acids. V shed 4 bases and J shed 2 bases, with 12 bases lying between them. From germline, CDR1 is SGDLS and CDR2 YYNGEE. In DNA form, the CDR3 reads TGTGCCAGCAGCCTCCTGGCCGCTCAAGAGACCCAGTACTTC. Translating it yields CASSLLAAQETQYF.

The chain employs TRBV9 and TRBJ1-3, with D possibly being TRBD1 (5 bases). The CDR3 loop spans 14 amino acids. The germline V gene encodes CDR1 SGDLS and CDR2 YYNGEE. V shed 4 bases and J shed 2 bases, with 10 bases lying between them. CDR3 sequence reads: CASSTQVPGNTIYF. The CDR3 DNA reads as TGTGCCAGCAGCACACAGGTTCCTGGAAACACCATATATTTT.

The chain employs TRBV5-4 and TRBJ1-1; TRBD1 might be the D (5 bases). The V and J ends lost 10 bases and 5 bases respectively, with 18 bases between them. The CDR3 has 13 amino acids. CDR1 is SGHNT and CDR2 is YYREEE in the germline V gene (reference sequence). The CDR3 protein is CASFKVGGTEAFF. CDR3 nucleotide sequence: TGTGCCTCCTTTAAGGTTGGGGGGACTGAAGCTTTCTTT.

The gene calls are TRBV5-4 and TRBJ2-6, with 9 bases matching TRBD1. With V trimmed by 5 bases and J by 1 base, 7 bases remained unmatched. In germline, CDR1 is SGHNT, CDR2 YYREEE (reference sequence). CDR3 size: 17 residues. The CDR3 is CASRPGQGSSGANVLTF. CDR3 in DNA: TGTGCCAGCAGACCGGGACAGGGTTCTTCTGGGGCCAACGTCCTGACTTTC.

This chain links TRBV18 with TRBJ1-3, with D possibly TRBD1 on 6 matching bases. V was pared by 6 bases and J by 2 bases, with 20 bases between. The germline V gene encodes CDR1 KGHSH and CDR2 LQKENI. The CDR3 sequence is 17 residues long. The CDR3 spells CASSPDGGAKAGNTIYF. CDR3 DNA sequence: TGTGCCAGCTCGCCCGATGGGGGGGCAAAAGCTGGAAACACCATATATTTT.

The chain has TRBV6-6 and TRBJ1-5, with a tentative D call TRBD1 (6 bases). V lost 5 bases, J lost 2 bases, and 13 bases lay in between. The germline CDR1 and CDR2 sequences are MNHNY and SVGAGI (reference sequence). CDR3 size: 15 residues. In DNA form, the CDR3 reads TGTGCCAGCAGTACGACAGGTTGGGGCAATCAGCCCCAGCATTTT. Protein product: CASSTTGWGNQPQHF.

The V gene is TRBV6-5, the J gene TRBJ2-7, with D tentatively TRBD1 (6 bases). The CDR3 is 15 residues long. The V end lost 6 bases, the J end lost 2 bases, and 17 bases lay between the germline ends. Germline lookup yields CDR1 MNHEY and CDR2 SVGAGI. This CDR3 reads CASRETDRLTYEQYF. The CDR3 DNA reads TGTGCCAGCAGAGAGACCGACAGGTTAACCTACGAGCAGTACTTC.

The CDR3 spells CASSKNRDRGTDTQYF. The CDR3 region has the DNA TGTGCCAGCAGCAAAAACCGGGACAGGGGCACAGATACGCAGTATTTT. The chain carries TRBV7-3 and TRBJ2-3, with 9 bases aligning to TRBD1. CDR3 length equals 16 residues. The V gene end was trimmed by 5 bases and the J gene end by 1 base; junction bases not matched to a gene: 7. The germline CDR1 and CDR2 sequences are SGHTA and FQGTGA.

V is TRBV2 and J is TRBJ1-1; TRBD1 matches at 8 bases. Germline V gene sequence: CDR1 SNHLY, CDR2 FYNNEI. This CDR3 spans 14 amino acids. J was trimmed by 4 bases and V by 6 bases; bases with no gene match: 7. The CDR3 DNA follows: TGTGCCAGCAGAGAACTCAGGGGGCGCACTGAAGCTTTCTTT. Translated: CASRELRGRTEAFF.